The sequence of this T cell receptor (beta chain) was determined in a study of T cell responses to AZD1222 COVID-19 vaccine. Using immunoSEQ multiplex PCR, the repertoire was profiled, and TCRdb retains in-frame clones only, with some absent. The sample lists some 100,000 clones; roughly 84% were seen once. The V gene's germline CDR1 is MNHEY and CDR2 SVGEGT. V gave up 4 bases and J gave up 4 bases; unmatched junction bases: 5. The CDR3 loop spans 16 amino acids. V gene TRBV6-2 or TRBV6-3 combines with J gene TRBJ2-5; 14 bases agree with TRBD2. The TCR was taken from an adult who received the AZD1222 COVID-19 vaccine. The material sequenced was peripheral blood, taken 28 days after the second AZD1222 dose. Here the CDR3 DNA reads TGTGCCAGCAGTTCAGGACTAGCGGGGGGTGTAGAGACCCAGTACTTC. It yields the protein CASSSGLAGGVETQYF.